This entry describes one T cell receptor (beta chain). These data belong to a study of shared clonotypes between healthy human individuals. TCRdb's table, derived via immunoSEQ multiplex PCR, lists solely in-frame clones and lacks some. Among about 2.3 million clones listed, about 92% were seen once. There are 15 residues in the CDR3. V gave up 4 bases and J gave up 4 bases; unmatched junction bases: 10. Germline CDR1 reads MGHRA; CDR2 reads YSYEKL. The rearrangement uses TRBV4-1 and TRBJ2-7; 7 positions agree with TRBD1. The sequenced sample consisted of naive CD4+ T cells from PBMCs. Subset defined: CD45RA+ positively selected. This clonotype was sampled from a man aged 18 to 29 in good health. Some clones in this sample may be carry-over from other donors' samples. CDR3 amino acids: CASSLLSGGVYEQYF. Written as DNA, the CDR3 is TGCGCCAGCAGCCTCCTGTCAGGGGGTGTATACGAGCAGTACTTC.